The present T cell receptor beta chain was sequenced within a study of shared clonotypes between healthy human individuals. About the research overall: Samples came from a couple of female and a few male donors aged 18 to 49. Points from the study as a whole: Memory subsets generally showed lower estimated richness than naive subsets.

Details on this clone: Antigen unknown.

Approximately 210 ng DNA, around 30,000 T cell genomes, went into each sorted-subset replicate PCR. Per the original data handling: Junction-only immunoSEQ sequences carried no quality scores, so filtering differed. Clones were read by immunoSEQ multiplex PCR, and TCRdb kept only the in-frame ones, dropping some. V and J calls and clone size are those listed in that table; D and trimming were worked out from the DNA. In the table there are roughly 1,000,000 clones, roughly 74% of which are singletons. Sequenced: memory CD4+ T cells from PBMCs. Subset noted: CD45RA-negative fraction. This sequence was found in a young man in good health. Some clones in this sample may be carry-over from other donors' samples.

The CDR3 DNA reads as TGTGCCAGCAGCCGAACTAGGACCGGGGAGCTGTTTTTT. Encoded protein: CASSRTRTGELFF. V and J are TRBV5-8 and TRBJ2-2; D may be TRBD2 (5 bases). Trimming removed 4 bases from V and 5 bases from J, with 9 bases in between. CDR3 length: 13 residues. Germline V CDR1 and CDR2: SGHTS, YDEGEE.